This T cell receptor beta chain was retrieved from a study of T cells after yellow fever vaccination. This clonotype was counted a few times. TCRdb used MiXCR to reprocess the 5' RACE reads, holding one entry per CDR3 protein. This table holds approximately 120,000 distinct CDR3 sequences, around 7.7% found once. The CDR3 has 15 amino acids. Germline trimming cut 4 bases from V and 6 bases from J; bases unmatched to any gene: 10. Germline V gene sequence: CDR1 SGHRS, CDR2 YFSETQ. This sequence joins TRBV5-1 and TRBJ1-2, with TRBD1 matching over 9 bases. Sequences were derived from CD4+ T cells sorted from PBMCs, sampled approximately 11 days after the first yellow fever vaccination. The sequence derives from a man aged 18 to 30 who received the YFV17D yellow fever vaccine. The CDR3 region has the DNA TGCGCCAGCAGCGCGGGGACAGGGTTGTCAGATGGCTACACCTTC. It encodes CASSAGTGLSDGYTF. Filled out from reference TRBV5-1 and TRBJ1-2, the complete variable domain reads KAGVTQTPRYLIKTRGQQVTLSCSPISGHRSVSWYQQTPGQGLQFLFEYFSETQRNKGNFPGRFSGRQFSNSRSEMNVSTLELGDSALYLCASSAGTGLSDGYTFGSGTRLTVV.